Presented here are 30 T cell receptor beta chains from one specimen sequenced in a study of regulatory T cells in long-lasting Graves disease. Described time point: newly diagnosed GD, antithyroid drugs for less than 3 months. PBMCs were the source of the RNA used for TCR sequencing. Arm-PCR of CDR3 regions with iRepertoire HTBI primers generated TCR beta libraries. TCRdb reprocessed the multiplex PCR reads via MiXCR and lists one record per CDR3 protein. The sample contains around 450,000 distinct CDR3 sequences, 15% of which appear only once. These records were also assigned to another study, of T cells in Graves' hyperthyroidism and ophthalmopathy.

Specimen: peripheral blood mononuclear cells (PBMCs), collected at new diagnosis, from a patient treated with antithyroid drugs. The source of these receptors is a woman in her twenties or thirties with Graves disease.

As regards this clonotype: This probably arose from a read error, given a far larger clone one base away. DNA of the CDR3: TGTGCCAGCAGCTCCCTAGCGGGAGTCAGCAATGAGCAGTACTTC. Amino acids: CASSSLAGVSNEQYF. The rearrangement uses TRBV11-1 and TRBJ2-5, with 10 bases lining up with TRBD2. The V and J ends lost 4 bases and 11 bases, in that order; junction bases with no gene match: 13. Germline-derived CDR1 and CDR2 are SGHAT and FQDESV (reference sequence). This CDR3 spans 15 amino acids.

This chain connects TRBV6-5 to TRBJ2-2; no reliable D call. V was pared by 5 bases and J by 0 bases, with 13 bases between. Germline assignment: CDR1 MNHEY and CDR2 SVGAGI. The CDR3 has 16 amino acids. CDR3 sequence (DNA): TGTGCCAGCAGTGAAGTGTGGTCAGCGAACACCGGGGAGCTGTTTTTT. Its protein is CASSEVWSANTGELFF.

At least ten counts were recorded for this clonotype. The gene calls are TRBV20-1 and TRBJ2-4, with TRBD2 as a possible D gene (5 bases). V was clipped by 0 bases and J by 0 bases, with 9 bases between them. The CDR3 is 15 amino acids. CDR1 DFQATT and CDR2 SNEGSKA come from the germline V gene (reference sequence). CDR3 region: CSARDEGIAKNIQYF. The CDR3 DNA reads as TGCAGTGCTAGAGATGAGGGCATAGCCAAAAACATTCAGTACTTC.

Many counts were recorded for this clonotype. The genes are TRBV5-1 and TRBJ2-7, with 9 bases that match TRBD2. Germline values: CDR1 SGHRS, CDR2 YFSETQ. V lost 0 bases and J lost 0; bases outside the gene matches: 1. This CDR3 is built from 15 residues. CDR3 bases: TGCGCCAGCAGCTTGGAGGGACTAGCCTCCTACGAGCAGTACTTC. This translates into CASSLEGLASYEQYF.

This clonotype was recorded at least ten times. The chain uses TRBV30 and TRBJ1-1; 10 nucleotides align to TRBD1. V shed 1 base and J 5 bases; nucleotides not matched to a gene: 7. The germline V gene encodes CDR1 GTSNPN and CDR2 SVGIG (reference sequence). CDR3 length: 15 residues. CDR3 amino acids: CAWSAGQGVGTEAFF. The CDR3 bases are TGTGCCTGGAGTGCCGGACAGGGGGTCGGTACTGAAGCTTTCTTT.

This clonotype was detected ten times or more. The CDR3 protein is CAWSVPRDQETQYF. The CDR3 DNA reads TGTGCCTGGAGTGTCCCCAGGGACCAAGAGACCCAGTACTTC. This chain joins TRBV30 and TRBJ2-5, with a tentative D call TRBD1 (5 bases). Germline V gene data show CDR1 as GTSNPN and CDR2 as SVGIG (reference sequence). The V end lost 0 bases, the J end lost 0 bases, and 8 bases lay between the germline ends. This CDR3 has 14 amino acids.

This clonotype appeared a few times. V and J are TRBV18 and TRBJ2-1; perhaps TRBD1 as D (6 bases). Trimming removed 3 bases at V and 6 bases at J, with 12 bases between. The length of the CDR3 is 14 residues. CDR1 is KGHSH, CDR2 LQKENI, per germline. CDR3: CASSPETGTNEQFF. The DNA for the CDR3 is TGTGCCAGCTCACCCGAAACAGGGACCAATGAGCAGTTCTTC.

The chain employs TRBV6-2 or TRBV6-3 and TRBJ2-7, with 7 bases lining up with TRBD1. Germline-derived CDR1 and CDR2 are MNHEY and SVGEGT. There are 13 residues in the CDR3. V trimming: 5 bases; J trimming: 6 bases; junction bases outside the gene matches: 7. The CDR3 spells CASSRDRPFEQYF. DNA for the CDR3: TGTGCCAGCAGTCGGGACAGACCCTTCGAGCAGTACTTC.

This clonotype occurred many times. The chain combines TRBV12-3 or TRBV12-4 with TRBJ2-1; D uncertain. Trimming removed 6 bases at V and 8 bases at J, with 17 bases between. The CDR3 is 14 amino acids. The CDR3, as DNA: TGTGCCAGCAGAATACGTTCACGAGTCGATGAGCAGTTCTTC. Translating it yields CASRIRSRVDEQFF.

This clonotype was picked up many times. The genes are TRBV12-3 or TRBV12-4 and TRBJ2-7; D possibly matches TRBD1 or TRBD2 (5 bases each). The V end lost 5 bases, the J end lost 7 bases, and 21 bases lay between the germline ends. The CDR3 totals 15 residues. This CDR3 is CASSINRDRRYEQYF. The CDR3 DNA follows: TGTGCCAGCAGTATAAACCGGGACCGAAGATATGAGCAGTACTTC.

Comments on this clonotype: This clone may be a read error of a much larger clone one base away. The J gene is TRBJ2-5, the V gene TRBV7-3; D gene ambiguous. Germline values: CDR1 SGHTA, CDR2 FQGTGA. The CDR3 runs to 14 residues. The V end lost 5 bases, the J end lost 7 bases, and 17 bases lay between the germline ends. The CDR3 bases are TGTGCCAGCAGCCTCGAATCCGCTCCTGGGACCCAGTACTTC. Translation: CASSLESAPGTQYF.

As for this clonotype: A far larger clone differs by one base, so this is likely a read error. This chain uses TRBV7-2 with TRBJ2-7, with 10 bases aligning to TRBD2. Per germline, CDR1 SGHTA and CDR2 FQGNSA. CDR3 length: 16 residues. V trimming: 7 bases; J trimming: 7 bases; junction bases outside the gene matches: 16. The CDR3 loop reads CASTWASGRAGNEQYF. The CDR3 DNA is TGTGCCAGCACCTGGGCCAGCGGGAGGGCCGGCAATGAGCAGTACTTC.

The V call is TRBV5-1, the J call TRBJ2-7, with D tentatively TRBD1 (5 bases). This CDR3 is 14 amino acids long. Germline values: CDR1 SGHRS, CDR2 YFSETQ. Deletions cut 4 bases from V and 0 bases from J, with 11 bases between. CDR3 DNA sequence: TGCGCCAGCAGCCCGCTGACAGACTCCTACGAGCAGTACTTC. Encoded protein: CASSPLTDSYEQYF.

This clonotype was counted only a few times. The rearrangement links TRBV9 to TRBJ2-2; TRBD2 matches at 9 bases. Germline V gene lookup returns CDR1 SGDLS and CDR2 YYNGEE. CDR3 size: 17 residues. V lost 0 bases, J lost 4 bases, and 7 bases stayed unmatched. CDR3 residues: CASSVGNSGSGTGELFF. The DNA of the CDR3 is TGTGCCAGCAGCGTAGGTAATAGCGGGAGTGGCACCGGGGAGCTGTTTTTT.

This clonotype occurred a few times. Here the CDR3 reads CASSEGGTRPQHF. As DNA, the CDR3 is TGTGCCAGCAGTGAGGGAGGGACTCGGCCCCAGCATTTT. V is TRBV2 and J is TRBJ1-5, with a weak D call TRBD1 (5 bases). Germline V CDR1 and CDR2: SNHLY, FYNNEI. V was pared by 3 bases and J by 9 bases, with 12 bases between. The CDR3 has 13 amino acids.

In the case of this clonotype: A read error is possible here, since a much larger clone lies one base away. The rearrangement joins TRBV12-3 or TRBV12-4 to TRBJ2-1; D is unresolved. The CDR3 length is 14 residues. CDR3 bases: TGTGCCGGCAGTGCTAGGGTATATGCGAATGAGCAGTTCTTC. Encoded protein: CAGSARVYANEQFF.

Many counts were recorded for this clonotype. The chain combines TRBV2 with TRBJ1-5; D gene unclear. This CDR3 is built from 15 residues. Germline CDR1 reads SNHLY; CDR2 reads FYNNEI. The V gene lost 2 bases and the J gene lost 0 bases, with 8 bases spanning the gap. The CDR3 reads CASSERAYSNQPQHF. DNA of the CDR3: TGTGCCAGCAGTGAACGGGCATATAGCAATCAGCCCCAGCATTTT. Full variable domain (outside the CDR3, taken from reference TRBV2 and TRBJ1-5): EPEVTQTPSHQVTQMGQEVILRCVPISNHLYFYWYRQILGQKVEFLVSFYNNEISEKSEIFDDQFSVERPDGSNFTLKIRSTKLEDSAMYFCASSERAYSNQPQHFGDGTRLSIL.

The V gene is TRBV6-1, the J gene TRBJ1-3; 7 bases align to TRBD1. CDR1 MNHNS and CDR2 SASEGT come from the germline V gene. V shed 6 bases and J 2 bases; nucleotides not matched to a gene: 7. The CDR3 sequence is 15 residues long. The CDR3 spells CASRGGGTAGNTIYF. CDR3 nucleotides: TGTGCCAGCAGGGGGGGGGGGACAGCTGGAAACACCATATATTTT.

The sample holds many counts of this clonotype. The chain links TRBV7-3 to TRBJ2-3; 8 bases align to TRBD1. CDR3 length: 15 amino acids. Germline assignment: CDR1 SGHTA and CDR2 FQGTGA. The J segment lost 4 bases and the V segment lost 4 bases, leaving 7 bases of the junction unmatched. CDR3 loop: CASSSGQGAADTQYF. The CDR3, as DNA: TGTGCCAGCAGCTCAGGACAGGGAGCCGCAGATACGCAGTATTTT. Using reference TRBV7-3 and TRBJ2-3 for the parts outside the CDR3, the full variable domain is GAGVSQTPSNKVTEKGKYVELRCDPISGHTALYWYRQSLGQGPEFLIYFQGTGAADDSGLPNDRFFAVRPEGSVSTLKIQRTERGDSAVYLCASSSGQGAADTQYFGPGTRLTVL.

This clonotype appeared a few times. The chain carries TRBV9 and TRBJ1-1; D may be TRBD1 (6 bases). CDR3 length: 19 residues. CDR1 is SGDLS, CDR2 YYNGEE, per germline. Trimming pared 0 bases from V and 3 bases from J, leaving 24 bases between. In DNA form, the CDR3 reads TGTGCCAGCAGCGTAGATGATCGGGTGTTAGGGGGTGGTTACACTGAAGCTTTCTTT. It codes for CASSVDDRVLGGGYTEAFF.

The rearrangement uses TRBV28 and TRBJ2-7, with 9 nucleotides matching TRBD1. The CDR3 spans 13 residues. Germline CDR1 reads MDHEN; CDR2 reads SYDVKM. Unmatched junction bases numbered 2, after V lost 5 bases and J lost 3 bases. Written as DNA, the CDR3 is TGTGCCAGCAGTCAGACAGGGGGCTACGAGCAGTACTTC. The encoded protein is CASSQTGGYEQYF. Variable domain in full (rest from reference TRBV28 and TRBJ2-7): DVKVTQSSRYLVKRTGEKVFLECVQDMDHENMFWYRQDPGLGLRLIYFSYDVKMKEKGDIPEGYSVSREKKERFSLILESASTNQTSMYLCASSQTGGYEQYFGPGTRLTVT.

This clonotype came up many times. The chain carries TRBV28 and TRBJ2-7, with D possibly being TRBD1 (5 bases). There are 13 residues in the CDR3. CDR1 is MDHEN and CDR2 is SYDVKM in the germline V gene. V lost 5 bases, J lost 0 bases, and 8 bases lay in between. The CDR3 nucleotides read TGTGCCAGCAGTAAGGGGCCCTCCTACGAGCAGTACTTC. It codes for CASSKGPSYEQYF.

This clonotype was recorded at least ten times. The gene calls are TRBV20-1 and TRBJ2-3, with D possibly called TRBD1 or TRBD2 (5 bases each). The CDR3 is 11 amino acids. Deletions cut 6 bases from V and 6 bases from J, with 10 bases between. From germline, CDR1 is DFQATT and CDR2 SNEGSKA (reference sequence). CDR3 residues: CSAPWGDTQYF. The CDR3 DNA reads as TGCAGTGCCCCTTGGGGGGATACGCAGTATTTT.

This clonotype is a singleton in its sample. This chain connects TRBV19 to TRBJ2-1; TRBD2 matches at 7 bases. The ends lost 4 bases at V and 4 bases at J; junction bases unmatched: 4. The CDR3 is 14 residues long. The germline CDR1 and CDR2 sequences are LNHDA and SQIVND (reference sequence). The CDR3 region is CASSNLAEYNEQFF. In DNA form, the CDR3 reads TGTGCCAGTAGTAACCTAGCGGAATACAATGAGCAGTTCTTC.

This clonotype was recorded a few times. The CDR3 region has the DNA TGTGCCACCAAACCCCTCAGGAAGATGAACTATGGCTACACCTTC. As protein: CATKPLRKMNYGYTF. The chain couples TRBV24-1 to TRBJ1-2; D is unclear. V lost 8 bases to trimming and J lost 2 bases, with 17 bases between them. The CDR3 is 15 amino acids. In germline, CDR1 is KGHDR, CDR2 SFDVKD.

This clonotype was picked up many times. This chain uses TRBV3-1 with TRBJ1-5; tentative D call: TRBD1 (5 bases). The germline V gene encodes CDR1 LGHDT and CDR2 YNNKEL (reference sequence). This CDR3 is built from 15 residues. V lost 4 bases and J 2 bases, leaving 12 bases between the germline ends. The CDR3 here is CASSLTWDGNQPQHF. As DNA, the CDR3 is TGTGCCAGCAGCCTAACGTGGGACGGCAATCAGCCCCAGCATTTT.

The genes are TRBV6-1 and TRBJ2-7; the match to TRBD2 covers 12 bases. The CDR3 loop spans 15 amino acids. V was clipped by 6 bases and J by 7 bases; unmatched bases: 10. The germline V gene has CDR1 MNHNS and CDR2 SASEGT. The CDR3 DNA follows: TGTGCCAGCAGCAAGGAGACTAGCGGGAGCCCTGAGCAGTACTTC. Translation: CASSKETSGSPEQYF.

The table lists this clonotype with many counts. The chain is built from TRBV29-1 and TRBJ2-2, with D maybe TRBD2 (5 bases). The V gene's germline CDR1 is SQVTM and CDR2 ANQGSEA. CDR3 length equals 11 residues. The DNA of the CDR3 is TGCAGTGCCGGGGTCCCCGCTGAGCTGTTTTTT. Residues: CSAGVPAELFF.

This clonotype was seen at least ten times. The chain links TRBV15 to TRBJ2-1, with D maybe TRBD1 (6 bases). Germline V CDR1 and CDR2: LNHNV, YYDKDF (reference sequence). CDR3 length equals 15 residues. The germline V and J ends were trimmed by 3 bases and 1 base, with 10 bases remaining between them. The chain's CDR3 is CATSRTGSSYNEQFF. The CDR3 nucleotides read TGTGCCACCAGCAGGACAGGTTCGTCCTACAATGAGCAGTTCTTC.

In its sample, this clonotype was seen many times. The chain recombines TRBV3-1 with TRBJ2-5; possibly TRBD2 for D (6 bases). The CDR3 runs to 15 residues. Germline V gene lookup returns CDR1 LGHDT and CDR2 YNNKEL (reference sequence). The V end lost 4 bases, the J end lost 1 base, and 13 bases lay between the germline ends. The CDR3 bases are TGTGCCAGCAGCCCTTTCGGGAGAGTCCAAGAGACCCAGTACTTC. Protein sequence: CASSPFGRVQETQYF.